The 15 T cell receptor beta chains below come from one sample, sequenced in a study of vaccination and CD4 T cells after COVID-19. These receptors lack a known antigen. The treatment here: approximately 9-day PBMC culture with coronavirus spike peptide pools or control peptides (ViraFEST assay). Cultured CD4+ T-cell DNA underwent Oncomine TCR Beta short-read sequencing. TCRdb reanalysed the PCR reads using MiXCR and keeps one entry per CDR3 protein. The sample includes tens of thousands of distinct CDR3 sequences, around two thirds of them seen just once. Input material: CD4+ T cells from blood, cultured in vitro. The receptors stem from a human donor who had recovered from COVID-19.

The chain is built from TRBV5-1 and TRBJ2-5; 9 bases are shared with TRBD1. The V gene's germline CDR1 is SGHRS and CDR2 YFSETQ. This CDR3 comprises 14 residues. The ends lost 3 bases at V and 5 bases at J; junction bases unmatched: 5. DNA for the CDR3: TGCGCCAGCAGCTCCGGACAGGGGAGGGAGACCCAGTACTTC. The encoded protein is CASSSGQGRETQYF.

The rearrangement joins TRBV12-3 or TRBV12-4 to TRBJ2-1; 10 bases map to TRBD1. V lost 5 bases to trimming and J lost 5 bases; unmatched junction nucleotides: 6. The CDR3 totals 15 residues. This chain's CDR3 is CASSHRQGADNEQFF. Here the CDR3 DNA reads TGTGCCAGCAGTCACCGACAGGGGGCTGACAATGAGCAGTTCTTC.

The chain couples TRBV7-2 to TRBJ2-7; TRBD2 matches 10 bases. The CDR3 contains 16 residues. The germline CDR1 and CDR2 sequences are SGHTA and FQGNSA. Trimming removed 5 bases from V and 2 bases from J; junction bases left unmatched: 9. The CDR3 protein is CASSPHTSGTPYEQYF. The CDR3, as DNA: TGTGCCAGCAGCCCTCACACTAGCGGGACCCCCTACGAGCAGTACTTC.

The chain links TRBV6-2 or TRBV6-3 to TRBJ2-1; 7 nucleotides agree with TRBD2. The CDR3 contains 13 residues. V lost 5 bases and J lost 10; bases outside the gene matches: 8. Germline CDR1 reads MNHEY; CDR2 reads SVGEGT. Here the CDR3 DNA reads TGTGCCAGCAGTACCAAGGGGCGGGGGGAGCAGTTCTTC. Translating gives CASSTKGRGEQFF.

V usage is TRBV6-5 and J usage is TRBJ2-5; D is ambiguous. This CDR3 has 14 residues. Trimming took 0 bases from V and 1 from J, leaving 6 bases between them. Germline loops: CDR1 MNHEY, CDR2 SVGAGI. CDR3 amino acids: CASSYSSIQETQYF. The CDR3 bases are TGTGCCAGCAGTTACTCGAGCATCCAAGAGACCCAGTACTTC.

The V gene is TRBV20-1, the J gene TRBJ2-7; a weak D match, TRBD2 (6 bases). Trimming took off 6 bases at V and 3 bases at J, with 15 bases between the two ends. Germline V gene sequence: CDR1 DFQATT, CDR2 SNEGSKA (reference sequence). The CDR3 runs 13 residues. For the CDR3, the DNA is TGCAGTGCCTGGAGGGCGGAGAGCTACGAGCAGTACTTC. This translates into CSAWRAESYEQYF.

The rearrangement links TRBV6-2 or TRBV6-3 to TRBJ2-7; D not certain. This CDR3 region has 15 residues. The germline CDR1 and CDR2 sequences are MNHEY and SVGEGT. The V end lost 7 bases, the J end lost 2 bases, and 18 bases lay between the germline ends. The DNA for the CDR3 is TGTGCCAGCACCGTAATAGGGAAAGGGACCTACGAGCAGTACTTC. Its translation: CASTVIGKGTYEQYF.

As regards this clonotype: The limits of the CDR3 on the DNA are not certain, so only TCRdb's listed CDR3 is given. This rearrangement joins TRBV7-9 to TRBJ2-7; TRBD2 is taken as the D call from the table, unchecked against the DNA. Germline V lookup: CDR1 SEHNR, CDR2 FQNEAQ (reference sequence). The CDR3 is made up of 17 amino acids, end residues included. CDR3 residues: CASSFGAGGRAGYEQYF.

This clonotype was found a few times. V and J are TRBV20-1 and TRBJ2-1; 16 positions match TRBD2. The CDR3 has 16 amino acids. The junction had 7 bases not matched to a gene; V was cut back by 1 base and J by 10 bases. The germline CDR1 and CDR2 sequences are DFQATT and SNEGSKA (reference sequence). The CDR3 bases are TGCAGTGCTAGAGTCCAGGGACTAGCGGGAGGGGGAGAGCAGTTCTTC. Translation: CSARVQGLAGGGEQFF.

The rearrangement links TRBV12-3 or TRBV12-4 to TRBJ2-7; 7 bases match TRBD1. Trimming at V came to 4 bases and at J to 6 bases, leaving 9 bases not matched to a gene. CDR3 length equals 14 residues. As DNA, the CDR3 is TGTGCCAGCAGTTCCTCCTCAACAGGGGTCGAGCAGTACTTC. Protein product: CASSSSSTGVEQYF.

This chain connects TRBV6-2 or TRBV6-3 to TRBJ1-5; D is perhaps TRBD1 (5 bases). Germline CDR1 reads MNHEY; CDR2 reads SVGEGT. This CDR3 comprises 14 residues. Trimming stripped 6 bases from V and 9 bases from J, with 18 bases between. The CDR3 spells CASRGTAGRPPQHF. The CDR3 nucleotides read TGTGCCAGCAGGGGGACGGCCGGGAGACCGCCCCAGCATTTT.

In this sample, this clonotype turned up a few times. The chain combines TRBV27 with TRBJ1-1; no definite D call. Germline V gene lookup returns CDR1 MNHEY and CDR2 SMNVEV (reference sequence). The CDR3 totals 13 residues. Trimming cost V 6 bases and J 3 bases, with 11 bases left between them. This chain's CDR3 is CASRKQGYTEAFF. DNA of the CDR3: TGTGCCAGCAGGAAACAAGGCTACACTGAAGCTTTCTTT.

This clonotype turned up a few times. V usage is TRBV6-1 and J usage is TRBJ1-6; D remains ambiguous. The ends were cut back, 6 bases at V and 10 bases at J, with 16 bases in the middle. The CDR3 length is 14 residues. Germline CDR1 MNHNS, CDR2 SASEGT. For the CDR3, the DNA is TGTGCCAGCAGCGCCGCGAGGGTAGGCTCACCCCTCCACTTT. Translating it yields CASSAARVGSPLHF.

The chain combines TRBV2 with TRBJ2-6, with TRBD2 identical over 13 bases. The J segment lost 3 bases and the V segment lost 3 bases, leaving 5 bases of the junction unmatched. The CDR3 contains 18 residues. The germline CDR1 and CDR2 sequences are SNHLY and FYNNEI. The CDR3 DNA reads as TGTGCCAGCAGTGACGGGACTAGCGGGATCCGTGGGGCCAACGTCCTGACTTTC. It is translated as CASSDGTSGIRGANVLTF. The full variable domain, in which reference TRBV2 and TRBJ2-6 provide the parts outside the CDR3, is EPEVTQTPSHQVTQMGQEVILRCVPISNHLYFYWYRQILGQKVEFLVSFYNNEISEKSEIFDDQFSVERPDGSNFTLKIRSTKLEDSAMYFCASSDGTSGIRGANVLTFGAGSRLTVL.

The chain recombines TRBV6-5 with TRBJ1-5; D gene unclear. V was shortened by 4 bases and J by 1 base, with 11 bases between the two germline ends. Germline V CDR1 and CDR2: MNHEY, SVGAGI. The CDR3 spans 15 residues. CDR3 DNA sequence: TGTGCCAGCAGTTCGGACCTTCGGAGCAATCAGCCCCAGCATTTT. This sequence encodes CASSSDLRSNQPQHF.